Following are 32 T cell receptor beta chains from one sample sequenced in a study of PD-L1 blockade in urothelial cancer (dated by TCRdb to 2015 to 2018). The receptor library was made with the immunoSEQ multiplex PCR assay. The immuneACCESS repertoire file appears here via TCRdb, limited to in-frame rearrangements. These files lack a portion of the clones; in checked studies, under half of the deficit traces to unresolved V genes, and the cause of the others is not known. Counted in this sample were about 48,000 clones; around 80% of them appeared once. 8.8% of the sample comes from the top ten. Read against the paper, the sample's time point label means: peripheral blood 6 weeks after treatment start. The sample in question was PBMCs, obtained around atezolizumab (anti-PD-L1) treatment. Receptor source: a man aged 65-85 years with urothelial cancer.

The V call is TRBV18, the J call TRBJ1-2; D ambiguous. V was shortened by 3 bases and J by 6 bases, with 17 bases between the two germline ends. This CDR3 contains 15 residues. In germline, CDR1 is KGHSH, CDR2 LQKENI. CDR3: CASSPATTTFHGYTF. The CDR3 coding sequence is TGTGCCAGCTCACCTGCTACCACTACATTCCATGGCTACACCTTC.

V gene TRBV18 combines with J gene TRBJ1-4; 10 positions match TRBD1. V lost 4 bases, J lost 8 bases, and 16 bases stayed unmatched. The CDR3 has 18 amino acids. Germline V CDR1 and CDR2: KGHSH, LQKENI. This CDR3 is CASSQRRPGQGPPEKLFF. CDR3 nucleotide sequence: TGTGCCAGCTCACAGCGACGACCGGGACAGGGGCCTCCCGAAAAACTGTTTTTT.

This chain links TRBV11-2 with TRBJ2-7; the D is unclear. Germline V gene data show CDR1 as SGHAT and CDR2 as FQNNGV. CDR3 length: 12 residues. The ends were cut back, 8 bases at V and 0 bases at J, with 8 bases in the middle. The CDR3 spells CASAAFSYEQYF. Here the CDR3 DNA reads TGTGCCAGCGCGGCTTTCTCCTACGAGCAGTACTTC.

The rearrangement uses TRBV5-4 and TRBJ2-2, with 11 bases fitting TRBD2. The J segment lost 4 bases and the V segment lost 0 bases, leaving 5 bases of the junction unmatched. The CDR3 consists of 17 residues. In germline, CDR1 is SGHNT, CDR2 YYREEE (reference sequence). CDR3 loop: CASSLGGLAGATGELFF. The DNA for the CDR3 is TGTGCCAGCAGCTTGGGAGGACTAGCGGGCGCCACCGGGGAGCTGTTTTTT.

The genes are TRBV12-5 and TRBJ1-1, with 9 bases aligning to TRBD1. V lost 1 base and J lost 1; bases outside the gene matches: 4. Germline CDR1 reads LGHNT; CDR2 reads FRNRAP. This CDR3 contains 16 residues. The CDR3 reads CASGLDPDRGNTEAFF. In DNA form, the CDR3 reads TGTGCTAGTGGTTTGGACCCGGACAGGGGGAACACTGAAGCTTTCTTT.

The chain links TRBV28 to TRBJ2-3, with TRBD2 identical over 10 bases. The V segment lost 7 bases and the J segment 3 bases; nucleotides outside the gene matches: 4. CDR1 MDHEN and CDR2 SYDVKM come from the germline V gene. The CDR3 is made up of 14 amino acids. The CDR3 region is CASKSGRGTDTQYF. DNA for the CDR3: TGTGCCAGCAAGAGCGGGAGGGGAACAGATACGCAGTATTTT.

The chain links TRBV30 to TRBJ2-7; D call uncertain. Germline V lookup: CDR1 GTSNPN, CDR2 SVGIG (reference sequence). Trimming left V 0 bases short and J 5 bases short, with 8 bases between. The CDR3 spans 12 residues. DNA of the CDR3: TGTGCCTGGAGTGTACTAAGCGACGAGCAGTACTTC. Translation gives CAWSVLSDEQYF.

The chain joins TRBV30 to TRBJ2-5; 10 bases agree with TRBD2. The CDR3 runs to 14 residues. V gave up 7 bases and J gave up 3 bases; unmatched junction bases: 8. Germline assignment: CDR1 GTSNPN and CDR2 SVGIG (reference sequence). This CDR3 is CASRTSGPKETQYF. As DNA, the CDR3 is TGTGCCTCTCGGACTAGCGGACCTAAAGAGACCCAGTACTTC.

This rearrangement joins TRBV7-2 to TRBJ2-7, with 13 bases matching TRBD2. The CDR3 extends over 17 amino acids. The V segment lost 0 bases and the J segment 6 bases; nucleotides outside the gene matches: 8. The germline CDR1 and CDR2 sequences are SGHTA and FQGNSA. The CDR3 spells CASSLAQRTSGRPEQYF. The DNA for the CDR3 is TGTGCCAGCAGCTTAGCCCAAAGGACTAGCGGGAGACCCGAGCAGTACTTC.

The chain is built from TRBV5-1 and TRBJ2-3; D ambiguous. Germline lookup yields CDR1 SGHRS and CDR2 YFSETQ. The CDR3 runs to 15 residues. V dropped 0 bases and J dropped 1 base, with 9 bases sitting between them. The CDR3 is CASSLAMRGTDTQYF. CDR3 coding DNA: TGCGCCAGCAGCTTGGCGATGAGAGGCACAGATACGCAGTATTTT. The entire variable domain, with the rest obtained from reference TRBV5-1 and TRBJ2-3, is as follows: KAGVTQTPRYLIKTRGQQVTLSCSPISGHRSVSWYQQTPGQGLQFLFEYFSETQRNKGNFPGRFSGRQFSNSRSEMNVSTLELGDSALYLCASSLAMRGTDTQYFGPGTRLTVL.

This chain joins TRBV4-2 and TRBJ2-7, with 8 nucleotides matching TRBD2. This CDR3 has 15 residues. CDR1 LGHNA and CDR2 YNFKEQ come from the germline V gene. J gave up 6 bases and V 2 bases, and 9 bases lay outside the gene matches. This CDR3 is CASSQSQAGDLEQYF. CDR3 in DNA: TGTGCCAGCAGCCAATCTCAAGCGGGGGACCTCGAGCAGTACTTC.

The chain carries TRBV5-4 and TRBJ1-2, with TRBD1 identical over 7 bases. This CDR3 is built from 13 residues. Germline trimming cut 3 bases from V and 4 bases from J; bases unmatched to any gene: 3. CDR1 is SGHNT and CDR2 is YYREEE in the germline V gene (reference sequence). CDR3 sequence reads: CASSYQGGYGYTF. CDR3 coding DNA: TGTGCCAGCAGCTATCAGGGGGGCTATGGCTACACCTTC.

This clone was recorded only once. The rearrangement uses TRBV5-1 and TRBJ2-7; D might be TRBD1 (7 bases). Trimming pared 2 bases from V and 3 bases from J, leaving 12 bases between. This CDR3 comprises 14 residues. Germline-derived CDR1 and CDR2 are SGHRS and YFSETQ. CDR3: CASSFQGGSYEQYF. Here the CDR3 DNA reads TGCGCCAGCAGCTTCCAGGGGGGAAGCTACGAGCAGTACTTC.

The chain couples TRBV10-3 to TRBJ2-3; D gene unclear. Germline V lookup: CDR1 ENHRY, CDR2 SYGVKD. The CDR3 consists of 13 residues. Trimming stripped 0 bases from V and 3 bases from J, with 4 bases between. The DNA for the CDR3 is TGTGCCATCAGTGAGTCCAGAACAGATACGCAGTATTTT. Translated: CAISESRTDTQYF.

This chain connects TRBV25-1 to TRBJ2-3; 10 bases are a match to TRBD2. The germline V gene encodes CDR1 MGHDK and CDR2 SYGVNS. The CDR3 covers 16 residues. Germline trimming cut 5 bases from V and 2 bases from J; bases unmatched to any gene: 7. The CDR3 sequence: CASSPRGLADTDTQYF. As DNA, the CDR3 is TGTGCCAGCAGTCCACGAGGACTAGCGGACACAGATACGCAGTATTTT.

This clone has a single count. V is TRBV28 and J is TRBJ2-3, with 7 bases aligning to TRBD2. The CDR3 is made up of 15 amino acids. Per the germline V gene, CDR1 is MDHEN and CDR2 is SYDVKM. J was trimmed by 0 bases and V by 5 bases; bases with no gene match: 5. The CDR3 DNA follows: TGTGCCAGCAGTCGGGACTACCCCAGCACAGATACGCAGTATTTT. It translates to CASSRDYPSTDTQYF. The full variable domain, rest sourced from reference TRBV28 and TRBJ2-3, is DVKVTQSSRYLVKRTGEKVFLECVQDMDHENMFWYRQDPGLGLRLIYFSYDVKMKEKGDIPEGYSVSREKKERFSLILESASTNQTSMYLCASSRDYPSTDTQYFGPGTRLTVL.

The chain has TRBV6-1 and TRBJ1-4, with 8 bases aligning to TRBD1. V was pared by 3 bases and J by 6 bases, with 0 bases of the junction left unmatched. The germline V gene has CDR1 MNHNS and CDR2 SASEGT. CDR3 size: 13 residues. DNA of the CDR3: TGTGCCAGCAGTGAGACAGGGGATGAAAAACTGTTTTTT. Amino acid sequence: CASSETGDEKLFF.

This clone occurred a few times. The chain joins TRBV2 to TRBJ1-5; 10 bases map to TRBD1. Germline-derived CDR1 and CDR2 are SNHLY and FYNNEI. The CDR3 is 13 amino acids. V dropped 8 bases and J dropped 7; count of bases not matched to a gene: 5. The CDR3: CASYRDRGQPQHF. The CDR3 coding sequence is TGTGCCAGCTACCGGGACAGGGGACAGCCCCAGCATTTT. Full variable domain (missing parts from reference TRBV2 and TRBJ1-5): EPEVTQTPSHQVTQMGQEVILRCVPISNHLYFYWYRQILGQKVEFLVSFYNNEISEKSEIFDDQFSVERPDGSNFTLKIRSTKLEDSAMYFCASYRDRGQPQHFGDGTRLSIL.

The V and J genes are TRBV10-2 and TRBJ2-5, with 10 bases matching TRBD1. After removal of 4 bases from V and 5 bases from J, the junction contained 10 bases not matched to a gene. The CDR3 runs to 16 residues. Germline CDR1 WSHSY, CDR2 SAAADI. CDR3 loop: CASSGRDRGLGETQYF. CDR3 nucleotide sequence: TGCGCCAGCAGTGGAAGGGACAGGGGCCTGGGGGAGACCCAGTACTTC.

This clone came up once. The chain is built from TRBV5-1 and TRBJ2-7; 7 bases are shared with TRBD1. The V and J ends lost 2 bases and 2 bases, in that order; junction bases with no gene match: 7. CDR3 size: 15 residues. Germline V gene sequence: CDR1 SGHRS, CDR2 YFSETQ. In DNA, the CDR3 is TGCGCCAGCAGCTTCTCGCCGGGACAGACCTACGAGCAGTACTTC. Amino acid sequence: CASSFSPGQTYEQYF.

This clone was seen more than once but under ten times. This chain connects TRBV6-5 to TRBJ2-7, with 7 bases fitting TRBD1. With V trimmed by 5 bases and J by 6 bases, 4 bases remained unmatched. From germline, CDR1 is MNHEY and CDR2 SVGAGI. There are 12 residues in the CDR3. The CDR3 DNA sequence: TGTGCCAGCAGTATGACAGGGCCCGAGCAGTACTTC. It translates to CASSMTGPEQYF.

The chain couples TRBV9 to TRBJ2-5, with 11 bases identical to TRBD2. The V segment lost 4 bases and the J segment 3 bases; nucleotides outside the gene matches: 5. The CDR3 has 15 amino acids. The germline gives CDR1 SGDLS, CDR2 YYNGEE. Written as DNA, the CDR3 is TGTGCCAGCAGCACCATACTAGCGGGAGAAGAGACCCAGTACTTC. This sequence encodes CASSTILAGEETQYF. Full variable domain (rest looked up from reference TRBV9 and TRBJ2-5): DSGVTQTPKHLITATGQRVTLRCSPRSGDLSVYWYQQSLDQGLQFLIQYYNGEERAKGNILERFSAQQFPDLHSELNLSSLELGDSALYFCASSTILAGEETQYFGPGTRLLVL.

This clone was counted once. J is TRBJ1-1 and V is TRBV28, with D perhaps TRBD1 (5 bases). The CDR3 consists of 15 residues. Per germline, CDR1 MDHEN and CDR2 SYDVKM. The V and J ends lost 1 base and 8 bases respectively, with 17 bases between them. In nucleotides, the CDR3 is TGTGCCAGCAGTTTATCCCCGGGGGGGTCAGGAGAAGCTTTCTTT. Residues: CASSLSPGGSGEAFF.

This chain links TRBV5-1 with TRBJ2-7; D is possibly TRBD2 (6 bases). The V and J ends lost 5 bases and 0 bases respectively, with 15 bases between them. The CDR3 has 15 residues. Germline CDR1 is SGHRS and CDR2 is YFSETQ. CDR3 nucleotides: TGCGCCAGCAGGAGGGAAGCGGGCAGCTCCTACGAGCAGTACTTC. This encodes CASRREAGSSYEQYF.

The chain combines TRBV6-1 with TRBJ2-7, with a tentative D call TRBD2 (5 bases). The CDR3 loop spans 14 amino acids. The V end was cut by 6 bases, the J end by 5 bases, with 17 bases between. Germline assignment: CDR1 MNHNS and CDR2 SASEGT. CDR3 region: CASRPGTANHEQYF. CDR3 in DNA: TGTGCCAGCAGACCGGGAACGGCCAATCACGAGCAGTACTTC.

This chain links TRBV5-1 with TRBJ1-1; D unresolved. Per germline, CDR1 SGHRS and CDR2 YFSETQ. The CDR3 is 15 residues long. Trimming left V 4 bases short and J 1 base short, with 14 bases between. The CDR3 coding sequence is TGCGCCAGCAGCCCCGGGTTTCAGTGGAACACTGAAGCTTTCTTT. Its translation is CASSPGFQWNTEAFF.

The rearrangement joins TRBV28 to TRBJ1-4; maybe TRBD1 (6 bases). The CDR3 sequence is 14 residues long. Trimming took 6 bases from V and 7 from J, leaving 15 bases between them. CDR1 and CDR2 from the germline V gene are MDHEN and SYDVKM. Here the CDR3 DNA reads TGTGCCAGCAGCCACAGGGAAGTCGGTGAAAAACTGTTTTTT. Translated, it gives CASSHREVGEKLFF.

V gene TRBV19 combines with J gene TRBJ1-2; TRBD1 is a possible D gene (5 bases). CDR1 and CDR2 from the germline V gene are LNHDA and SQIVND (reference sequence). V was cut by 6 bases and J by 4 bases, with 12 bases left in between. This CDR3 spans 13 amino acids. The CDR3 is CASRPTGSYGYTF. In DNA form, the CDR3 reads TGTGCCAGTAGACCTACAGGTTCCTATGGCTACACCTTC.

The chain couples TRBV9 to TRBJ1-1; no clear D. This CDR3 has 14 residues. V was clipped by 0 bases and J by 0 bases, with 6 bases between them. In germline, CDR1 is SGDLS, CDR2 YYNGEE. The CDR3 sequence is CASSVEQMNTEAFF. As DNA, the CDR3 is TGTGCCAGCAGCGTAGAGCAAATGAACACTGAAGCTTTCTTT. The full variable domain, completed using reference TRBV9 and TRBJ1-1, is DSGVTQTPKHLITATGQRVTLRCSPRSGDLSVYWYQQSLDQGLQFLIQYYNGEERAKGNILERFSAQQFPDLHSELNLSSLELGDSALYFCASSVEQMNTEAFFGQGTRLTVV.

The chain employs TRBV4-1 and TRBJ1-1; D is possibly TRBD1 (5 bases). Trimming shortened V by 6 bases and J by 0 bases, and 11 bases separated the two germline ends. Germline V gene sequence: CDR1 MGHRA, CDR2 YSYEKL. The CDR3 sequence is 14 residues long. The CDR3 spells CASRDILMNTEAFF. CDR3 bases: TGCGCCAGCAGGGACATTCTCATGAACACTGAAGCTTTCTTT.

The chain couples TRBV2 to TRBJ2-1; perhaps TRBD2 as D (5 bases). The CDR3 loop spans 15 amino acids. Germline assignment: CDR1 SNHLY and CDR2 FYNNEI. Between the trimmed V and J ends, which lost 1 base and 5 bases, there was a span of 12 bases. CDR3 residues: CASSEEDLGNNEQFF. CDR3 sequence (DNA): TGTGCCAGCAGTGAAGAGGACTTAGGGAACAATGAGCAGTTCTTC.

This clone appeared a few times. The rearrangement links TRBV28 to TRBJ1-2; 7 bases line up with TRBD1. Germline assignment: CDR1 MDHEN and CDR2 SYDVKM. The CDR3 consists of 16 residues. Trimming cost V 2 bases and J 4 bases; bases outside gene matches: 10. Here the CDR3 reads CASSLGGQIGIYGYTF. DNA of the CDR3: TGTGCCAGCAGTTTAGGGGGACAGATCGGGATCTATGGCTACACCTTC.